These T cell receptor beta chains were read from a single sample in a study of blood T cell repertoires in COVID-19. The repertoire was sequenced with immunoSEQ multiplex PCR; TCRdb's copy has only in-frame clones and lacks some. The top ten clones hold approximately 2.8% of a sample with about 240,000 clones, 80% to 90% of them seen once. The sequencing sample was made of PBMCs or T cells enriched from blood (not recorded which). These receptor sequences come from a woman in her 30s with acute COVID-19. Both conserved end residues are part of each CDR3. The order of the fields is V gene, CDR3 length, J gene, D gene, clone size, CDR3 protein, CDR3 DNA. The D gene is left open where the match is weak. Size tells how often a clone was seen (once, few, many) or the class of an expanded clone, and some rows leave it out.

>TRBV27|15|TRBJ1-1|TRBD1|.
CASSNRGPRFAEAFF
TGTGCCAGCAGTAATAGGGGGCCAAGGTTCGCTGAAGCTTTCTTT
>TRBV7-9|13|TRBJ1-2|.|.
CASSATANYGYTF
TGTGCCAGCAGCGCGACAGCTAACTATGGCTACACCTTC
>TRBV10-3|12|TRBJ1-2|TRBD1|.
CAISDPDRDYTF
TGTGCCATCAGTGATCCAGACAGGGACTACACCTTC
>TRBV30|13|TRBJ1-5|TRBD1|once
CAWSQGGNQPQHF
TGTGCCTGGAGTCAGGGGGGCAATCAGCCCCAGCATTTT
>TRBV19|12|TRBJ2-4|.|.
CASSIGGETQYF
TGTGCCAGTAGTATAGGGGGGGAAACTCAGTACTTC
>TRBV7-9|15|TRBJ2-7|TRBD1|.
CASSPAGDRGREQYF
TGTGCCAGCAGCCCTGCGGGCGACAGGGGGCGCGAGCAGTACTTC
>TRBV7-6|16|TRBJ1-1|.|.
CASSLASGRARTEAFF
TGTGCCAGCAGCTTAGCGTCGGGGAGGGCACGGACTGAAGCTTTCTTT
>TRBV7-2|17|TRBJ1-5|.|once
CASSLSFAAGSNQPQHF
TGTGCCAGCAGCTTAAGTTTCGCGGCTGGGAGCAATCAGCCCCAGCATTTT
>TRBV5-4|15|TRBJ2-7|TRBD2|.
CASSLAGGQSYEQYF
TGTGCCAGCAGCTTAGCGGGGGGGCAATCCTACGAGCAGTACTTC
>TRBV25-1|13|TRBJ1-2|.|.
CASSEGTYNGYTF
TGTGCCAGCAGTGAAGGGACATATAATGGCTACACCTTC
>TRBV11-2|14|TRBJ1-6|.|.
CASMTRDNNSPLHF
TGTGCCAGCATGACTCGGGACAATAATTCACCCCTCCACTTT
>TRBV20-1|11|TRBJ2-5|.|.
CSAQDGETQYF
TGCAGTGCCCAGGATGGAGAGACCCAGTACTTC
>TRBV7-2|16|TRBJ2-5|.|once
CASSLAGRALGETQYF
TGTGCCAGCAGCTTAGCGGGCAGGGCCTTAGGAGAGACCCAGTACTTC
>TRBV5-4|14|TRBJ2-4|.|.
CASSFGTKGDIQYF
TGTGCCAGCAGCTTTGGGACAAAAGGGGACATTCAGTACTTC
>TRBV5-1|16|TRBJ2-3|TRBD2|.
CASSLAVAGGLSAQYF
TGCGCCAGCAGCTTGGCAGTAGCGGGGGGGCTTAGTGCGCAGTATTTT
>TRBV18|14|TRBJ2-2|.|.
CASSRAGVAGELFF
TGTGCCAGCTCAAGGGCAGGGGTCGCCGGGGAGCTGTTTTTT
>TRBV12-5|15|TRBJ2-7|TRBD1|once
CASGFPGGRSYEQYF
TGTGCTAGTGGTTTCCCAGGGGGCAGATCCTACGAGCAGTACTTC
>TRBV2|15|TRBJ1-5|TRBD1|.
CASSVDRGGNQPQHF
TGTGCCAGCAGCGTAGACAGGGGTGGCAATCAGCCCCAGCATTTT
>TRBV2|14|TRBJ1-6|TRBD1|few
CASSEGQWNSPLHF
TGTGCCAGCAGCGAGGGACAGTGGAATTCACCCCTCCACTTT
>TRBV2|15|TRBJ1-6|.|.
CASSSPGQGNSPLHF
TGTGCCAGCAGTTCCCCCGGCCAGGGAAATTCACCCCTCCACTTT
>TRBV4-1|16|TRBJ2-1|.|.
CASSQTGPGVRNEQFF
TGCGCCAGCAGCCAAACCGGGCCAGGGGTCCGCAATGAGCAGTTCTTC
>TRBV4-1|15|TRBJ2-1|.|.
CASSPVQGFGNEQFF
TGCGCCAGCAGCCCGGTGCAGGGGTTCGGCAATGAGCAGTTCTTC
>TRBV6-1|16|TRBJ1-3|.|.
CASSAGTPSEGHTIYF
TGTGCCAGCAGTGCCGGGACACCGTCAGAAGGACACACCATATATTTT
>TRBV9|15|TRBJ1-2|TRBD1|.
CASSPPTGNFYGYTF
TGTGCCAGCAGCCCCCCGACAGGGAATTTCTATGGCTACACCTTC
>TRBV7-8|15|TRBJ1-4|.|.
CASSPIPGPNEKLFF
TGTGCCAGCAGCCCCATTCCAGGGCCTAATGAAAAACTGTTTTTT
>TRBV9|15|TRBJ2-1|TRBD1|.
CASSVAGTGNNEQFF
TGTGCCAGCAGCGTAGCCGGGACAGGTAACAATGAGCAGTTCTTC
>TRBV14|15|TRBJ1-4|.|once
CASSQVSHGNEKLFF
TGTGCCAGCAGCCAAGTATCCCATGGCAATGAAAAACTGTTTTTT
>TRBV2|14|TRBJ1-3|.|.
CASLQATSGNTIYF
TGTGCCAGTCTTCAGGCCACCTCTGGAAACACCATATATTTT
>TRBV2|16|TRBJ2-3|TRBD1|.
CASSPGQSSSTDTQYF
TGTGCCAGCAGTCCGGGACAGAGTTCTAGCACAGATACGCAGTATTTT
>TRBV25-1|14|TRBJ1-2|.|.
CASSAPGQTYGYTF
TGTGCCAGCAGTGCCCCGGGACAAACCTATGGCTACACCTTC
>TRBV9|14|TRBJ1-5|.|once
CASSVEEGLGPQHF
TGTGCCAGCAGCGTAGAGGAGGGCCTGGGGCCCCAGCATTTT
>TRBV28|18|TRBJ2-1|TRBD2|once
CASTSLGVAGGLGNEQFF
TGTGCCAGCACTTCATTAGGAGTAGCGGGGGGGCTTGGGAATGAGCAGTTCTTC
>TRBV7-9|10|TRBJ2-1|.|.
CASGGTDLFF
TGTGCCAGCGGCGGGACAGACCTGTTCTTC
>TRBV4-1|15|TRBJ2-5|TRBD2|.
CASSQGRGGTETQYF
TGCGCCAGCAGCCAAGGACGGGGGGGCACTGAGACCCAGTACTTC
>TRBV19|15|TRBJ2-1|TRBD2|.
CASSLQGLAGDEQFF
TGTGCCAGTAGCCTCCAGGGACTAGCGGGCGATGAGCAGTTCTTC
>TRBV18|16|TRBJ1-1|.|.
CASSQLRVDSNTEAFF
TGTGCCAGCTCACAGCTACGGGTCGACAGTAACACTGAAGCTTTCTTT
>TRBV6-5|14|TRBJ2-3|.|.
CASSYLREEDTQYF
TGTGCCAGCAGTTACCTCAGGGAGGAAGATACGCAGTATTTT
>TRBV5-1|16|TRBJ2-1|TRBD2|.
CASSLATGGSYNEQFF
TGCGCCAGCAGCTTAGCCACGGGGGGCTCCTACAATGAGCAGTTCTTC
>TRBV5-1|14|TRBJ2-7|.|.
CASSLGQGGYEQYF
TGCGCCAGCAGCTTGGGTCAGGGAGGCTACGAGCAGTACTTC
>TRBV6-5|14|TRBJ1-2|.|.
CASSYKSWSPGYTF
TGTGCCAGCAGTTACAAATCCTGGAGTCCCGGCTACACCTTC
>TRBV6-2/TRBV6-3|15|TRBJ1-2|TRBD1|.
CASSDRAGAYYGYTF
TGTGCCAGCAGCGACAGGGCCGGAGCTTACTATGGCTACACCTTC
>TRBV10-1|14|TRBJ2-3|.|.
CASSGTLSTDTQYF
TGCGCCAGCAGTGGGACACTTAGCACAGATACGCAGTATTTT
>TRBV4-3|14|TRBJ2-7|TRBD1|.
CASSHGTVSYEQYF
TGCGCCAGCAGCCATGGGACAGTCTCCTACGAGCAGTACTTC
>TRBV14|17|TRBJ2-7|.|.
CASSQGPDGPVSLKQYF
TGTGCCAGCAGCCAAGGTCCCGATGGTCCAGTTTCCTTGAAGCAGTACTTC
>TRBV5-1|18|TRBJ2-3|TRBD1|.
CASSLGTGGPPFTDTQYF
TGCGCCAGCAGCTTGGGGACAGGGGGCCCCCCATTCACAGATACGCAGTATTTT
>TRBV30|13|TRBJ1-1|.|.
CAWSWQGNTEAFF
TGTGCCTGGAGTTGGCAGGGGAACACTGAAGCTTTCTTT
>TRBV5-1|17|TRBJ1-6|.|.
CASSPGWGEKRNSPLHF
TGCGCCAGCAGCCCAGGGTGGGGGGAAAAACGAAATTCACCCCTCCACTTT
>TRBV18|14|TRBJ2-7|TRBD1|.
CASSPPGQLYEQYF
TGTGCCAGCTCACCACCGGGACAGTTATACGAGCAGTACTTC
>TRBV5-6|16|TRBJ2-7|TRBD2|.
CASSLERLAGTYEQYF
TGTGCCAGCAGCTTGGAGAGGCTAGCGGGGACCTACGAGCAGTACTTC
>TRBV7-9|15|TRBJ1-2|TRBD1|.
CASSLVGQGAYGYTF
TGTGCCAGCAGCTTAGTCGGACAGGGGGCATATGGCTACACCTTC
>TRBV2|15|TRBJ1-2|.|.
CASSEAAQNAYGYTF
TGTGCCAGCAGTGAAGCAGCGCAGAATGCCTATGGCTACACCTTC
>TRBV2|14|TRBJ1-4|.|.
CAGREDRVNEKLFF
TGTGCCGGCCGAGAGGACAGAGTTAATGAAAAACTGTTTTTT